This TCR beta chain was retrieved from a study of early T cells in non-severe SARS-CoV-2 infection. Study-wide context: From unsorted whole blood, bulk RNA was sequenced, and the chains remained unpaired. General observations from the study: CD4 and private specificities were missed by VDJdb matching, which favored anti-spike CD8 responses.

CDR1 and CDR2 from the germline V gene are SGHTA and FQGNSA. The ends lost 3 bases at V and 9 bases at J; junction bases unmatched: 10. The CDR3 covers 15 residues. Individual cDNA molecules received unique molecular identifiers during library preparation. A single record per CDR3 protein comes from TCRdb applying MiXCR to the 5' RACE reads. This sample has roughly 25,000 distinct CDR3 sequences, with more than 3.5% found just once. This clonotype was seen at least ten times. The antigen remains undetermined. What was sequenced was whole blood. The V call is TRBV7-2, the J call TRBJ2-1; 8 bases match TRBD2. The sequence was collected from an adult who was a healthcare worker with PCR-confirmed SARS-CoV-2 infection or an uninfected control (not recorded which). CDR3 residues: CASSFSLRGEGEQFF. In DNA form, the CDR3 reads TGTGCCAGCAGCTTTAGCTTGCGGGGGGAGGGTGAGCAGTTCTTC.